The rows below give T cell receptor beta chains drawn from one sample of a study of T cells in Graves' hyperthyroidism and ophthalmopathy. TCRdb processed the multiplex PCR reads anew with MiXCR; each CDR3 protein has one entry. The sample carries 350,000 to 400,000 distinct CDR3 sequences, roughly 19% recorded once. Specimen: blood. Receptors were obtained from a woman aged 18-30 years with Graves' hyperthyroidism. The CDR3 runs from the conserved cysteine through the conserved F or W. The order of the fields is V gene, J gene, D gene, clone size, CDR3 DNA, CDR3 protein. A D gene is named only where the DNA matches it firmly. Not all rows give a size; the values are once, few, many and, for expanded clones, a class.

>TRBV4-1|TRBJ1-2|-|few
TGCGCCAGCAGCCAAGATCCCATATCGGGCTATGGCTACACCTTC
CASSQDPISGYGYTF
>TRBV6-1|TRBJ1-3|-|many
TGTGCCAGCAGTGTGACGGCTGGAAACACCATATATTTT
CASSVTAGNTIYF
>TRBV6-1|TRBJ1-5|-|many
TGTGCCAGCGCCAGCGGCGGCAATCAGCCCCAGCATTTT
CASASGGNQPQHF
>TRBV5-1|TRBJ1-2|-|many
TGCGCCAGCAGCTTGGAGGTCGGGGATTACTATGGCTACACCTTC
CASSLEVGDYYGYTF
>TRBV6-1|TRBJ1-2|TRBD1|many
TGTGCCAGCCGACAACCGGGACAGTACTATGGCTACACCTTC
CASRQPGQYYGYTF
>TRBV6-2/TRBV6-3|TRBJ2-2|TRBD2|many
TGTGCCAGCAGTTACCTCGGACTAGCGGGACGCTCGAACACCGGGGAGCTGTTTTTT
CASSYLGLAGRSNTGELFF
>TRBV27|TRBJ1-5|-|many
TGTGCCAGCAGTTGGGGGTACAATCAGCCCCAGCATTTT
CASSWGYNQPQHF
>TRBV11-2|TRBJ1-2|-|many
TGTGCCAGCAGCTCCATTGGGGGGCCGATGGACAACTATGGCTACACCTTC
CASSSIGGPMDNYGYTF
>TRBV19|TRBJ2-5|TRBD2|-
TGTGCCAGTCGTCCGGGGGGCCAAGAGACCCAGTACTTC
CASRPGGQETQYF
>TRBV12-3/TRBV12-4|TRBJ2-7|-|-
TGTGCCAGCAGTTCCCTCAGGAATACGTACTTC
CASSSLRNTYF
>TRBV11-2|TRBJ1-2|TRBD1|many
TGTGCCAGCAGCTACTCTCAGGGGGCAGACTATGGCTACACCTTC
CASSYSQGADYGYTF
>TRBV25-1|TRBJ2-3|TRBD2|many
TGTGCCAGCAGGCATAGCGGGGAGAGGGGAGATACGCAGTATTTT
CASRHSGERGDTQYF
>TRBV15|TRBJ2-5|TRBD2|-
TGTGCCACCAGCGCGGTAGTGGGCCTAGCGGGGGGCTACAAAGAGACCCAGTACTTC
CATSAVVGLAGGYKETQYF
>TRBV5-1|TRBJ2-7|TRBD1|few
TGCGCCAGCAGCAACCGGGACAGGGCGGTCTACGAGCAGTACTTC
CASSNRDRAVYEQYF
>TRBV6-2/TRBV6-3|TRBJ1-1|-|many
TGTGCCAGCAGTTCAAAATGGGGGGTGAGGTGGGATGAAGCTTTCTTT
CASSSKWGVRWDEAFF
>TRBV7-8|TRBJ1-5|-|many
TGTGCCAGCAGCTTAGAGGGACTGTATAGCAATCAGCCCCAGCATTTT
CASSLEGLYSNQPQHF
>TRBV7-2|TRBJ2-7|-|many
TGTGCCAGCAGCCCTGTTAACAGGAACCACGAGCAGTACTTC
CASSPVNRNHEQYF
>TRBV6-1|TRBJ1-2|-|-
TGTGCCAGCAGTGGAGGCTCTTCGAGGGGCTATGGCTACACCTTC
CASSGGSSRGYGYTF
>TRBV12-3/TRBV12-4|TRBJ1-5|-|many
TGTGCCAGCAGTCCCCGACTCCCTACGAACAATCAGCCCCAGCATTTT
CASSPRLPTNNQPQHF
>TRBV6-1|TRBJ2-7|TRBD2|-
TGTGCCAGCAGACCCCCTCTCCTAGCGGACTACCATCTGTACTTC
CASRPPLLADYHLYF
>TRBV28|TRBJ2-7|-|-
TGTGCCAGCAGTTTACCCTCCGGGCCTCCCTACGAGCAGTACTTC
CASSLPSGPPYEQYF
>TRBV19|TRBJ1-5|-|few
TGTGCCAGTAGCCGCTGGGGGGGTGGCAATCAGCCCCAGCATTTT
CASSRWGGGNQPQHF
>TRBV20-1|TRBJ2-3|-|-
TGCAGTGCTAGAGATGTAGCCTCAGATACGCAGTATTTT
CSARDVASDTQYF
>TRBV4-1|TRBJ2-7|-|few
TGCGCCAGCAGCCACCCCCCTAACTGGGTGAACGAGCAGTACTTC
CASSHPPNWVNEQYF
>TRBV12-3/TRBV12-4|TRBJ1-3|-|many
TGTGCCAGCAGCCCTACCGGGACTTCCTCTGGAAACACCATATATTTT
CASSPTGTSSGNTIYF
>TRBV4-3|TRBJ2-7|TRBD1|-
TGCGCCAGCAGCCAAGGACAGGGGGATAGCTACGAGCAGTACTTC
CASSQGQGDSYEQYF
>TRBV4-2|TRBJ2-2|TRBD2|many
TGTGCCAGCAGCCACCACGAGATTAGCGGGGGTACCGGGGAGCTGTTTTTT
CASSHHEISGGTGELFF
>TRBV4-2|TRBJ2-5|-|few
TGTGCCAGCAGCCAGGGGGCCCAGGAAGGAGAGACCCAGTACTTC
CASSQGAQEGETQYF
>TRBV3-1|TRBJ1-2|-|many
TGTGCCAGCAGCCAGCTACAGGGATCCCACACCTTC
CASSQLQGSHTF
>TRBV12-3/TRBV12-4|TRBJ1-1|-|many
TGTGCCAGCACCTTGTCCCAGAATGAAGCTTTCTTT
CASTLSQNEAFF
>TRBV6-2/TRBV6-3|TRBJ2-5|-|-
TGTGCCAGCAGTCTTCTAGCTTGGGAGACCCAGTACTTC
CASSLLAWETQYF
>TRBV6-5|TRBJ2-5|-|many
TGTGCCAGCAGTTACTCGGTTAGGAGAGAGACCCAGTACTTC
CASSYSVRRETQYF
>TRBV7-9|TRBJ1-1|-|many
TGTGCCAGCAGCTTATATGGCGATCAGTTCACTGAAGCTTTCTTT
CASSLYGDQFTEAFF
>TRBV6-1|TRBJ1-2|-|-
TGTGCCAGCAGTGACGGGGGGGGGCAGAACTATGGCTACACCTTC
CASSDGGGQNYGYTF
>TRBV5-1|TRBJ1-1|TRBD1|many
TGCGCCAGCAGCGGGGGACAGGGATCGAGCAAAGCTTTCTTT
CASSGGQGSSKAFF
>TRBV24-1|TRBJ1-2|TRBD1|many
TGTGCCACCAGTGATTCTGTGGGACAGGGCCTCTATGGCTACACCTTC
CATSDSVGQGLYGYTF
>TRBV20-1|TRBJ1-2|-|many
TGCAGTGCTCCTAGGGGGGGACGGGGCTATGGCTACACCTTC
CSAPRGGRGYGYTF
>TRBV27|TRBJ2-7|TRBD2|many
TGTGTCAGCAGCGCGGGACTAGCGGCCTACGAGCAGTACTTC
CVSSAGLAAYEQYF
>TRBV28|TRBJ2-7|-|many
TGTGCCAGCAGTTTGAAGGGATCCTACGAGCAGTACTTC
CASSLKGSYEQYF
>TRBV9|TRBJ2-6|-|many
-
CASSARAPVPGANVLTF
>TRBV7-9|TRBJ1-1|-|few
TGTGCCAGCAGACTAGGGGGGTTTCTTCCTGAAGCTTTCTTT
CASRLGGFLPEAFF
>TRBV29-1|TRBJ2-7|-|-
TGCAGCGTTGGTGGGTACGAGCAGTACTTC
CSVGGYEQYF
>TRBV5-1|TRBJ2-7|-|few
TGCGCCAGCAGCTTGCCCCCCCCCCTTCAGTACGAGCAGTACTTC
CASSLPPPLQYEQYF
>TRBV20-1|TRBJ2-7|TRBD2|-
TGCAGTGCTAGACTATGGGGGGGATTCTACGAGCAGTACTTC
CSARLWGGFYEQYF
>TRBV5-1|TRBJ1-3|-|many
TGCGCCAGCAGCTTGGAGGTTTTTGGAAACACCATATATTTT
CASSLEVFGNTIYF